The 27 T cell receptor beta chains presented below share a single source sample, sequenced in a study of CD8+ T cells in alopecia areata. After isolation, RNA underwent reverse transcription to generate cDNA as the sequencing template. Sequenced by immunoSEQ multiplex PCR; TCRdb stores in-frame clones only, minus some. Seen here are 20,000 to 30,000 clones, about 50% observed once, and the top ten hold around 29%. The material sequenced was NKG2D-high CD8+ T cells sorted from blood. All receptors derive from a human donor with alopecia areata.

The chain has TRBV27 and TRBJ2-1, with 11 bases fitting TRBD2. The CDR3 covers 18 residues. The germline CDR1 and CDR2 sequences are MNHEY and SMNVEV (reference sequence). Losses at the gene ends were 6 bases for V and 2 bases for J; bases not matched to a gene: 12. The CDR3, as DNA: TGTGCCAGCAGCCCCGGGACTAGCGGTGACAAACCCTACAATGAGCAGTTCTTC. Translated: CASSPGTSGDKPYNEQFF.

CDR3 loop: CASSLVANHEQFF. DNA for the CDR3: TGTGCCAGCAGCTTAGTGGCTAACCATGAGCAGTTCTTC. The chain joins TRBV13 to TRBJ2-1; no reliable D call. V was pared by 1 base and J by 8 bases, with 9 bases between. The CDR3 runs to 13 residues. CDR1 PRHDT and CDR2 FYEKMQ come from the germline V gene (reference sequence).

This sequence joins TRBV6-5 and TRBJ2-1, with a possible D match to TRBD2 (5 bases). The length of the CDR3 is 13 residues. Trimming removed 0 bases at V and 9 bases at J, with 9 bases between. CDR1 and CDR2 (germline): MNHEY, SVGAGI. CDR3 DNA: TGTGCCAGCAGTTACTCGATTCGGGGTGAGCAGTTCTTC. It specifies CASSYSIRGEQFF.

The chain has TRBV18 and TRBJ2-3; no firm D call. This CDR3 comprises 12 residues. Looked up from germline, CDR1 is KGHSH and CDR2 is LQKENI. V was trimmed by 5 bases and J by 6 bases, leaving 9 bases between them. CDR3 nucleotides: TGTGCCAGCTCAAGGCGGTGGGATACGCAGTATTTT. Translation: CASSRRWDTQYF.

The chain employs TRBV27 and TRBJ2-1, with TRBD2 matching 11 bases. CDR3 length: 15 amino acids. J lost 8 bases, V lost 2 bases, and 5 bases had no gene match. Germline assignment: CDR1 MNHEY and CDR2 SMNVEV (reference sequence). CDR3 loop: CASSLLSGRAHEQFF. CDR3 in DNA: TGTGCCAGCAGTTTACTTAGCGGGAGGGCCCATGAGCAGTTCTTC.

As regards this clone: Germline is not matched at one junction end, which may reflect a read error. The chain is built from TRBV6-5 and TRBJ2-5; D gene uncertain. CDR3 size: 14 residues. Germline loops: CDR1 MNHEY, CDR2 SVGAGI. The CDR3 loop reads CAISVHGSQETQYF. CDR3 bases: TGTGCCATCAGTGTCCACGGCAGCCAAGAGACCCAGTACTTC.

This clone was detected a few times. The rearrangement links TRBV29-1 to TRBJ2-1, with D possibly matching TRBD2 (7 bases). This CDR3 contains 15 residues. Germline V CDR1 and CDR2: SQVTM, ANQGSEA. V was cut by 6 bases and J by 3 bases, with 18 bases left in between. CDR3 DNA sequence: TGCAGCGTGGGGGGGGCGGACCCGATCTACAATGAGCAGTTCTTC. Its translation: CSVGGADPIYNEQFF.

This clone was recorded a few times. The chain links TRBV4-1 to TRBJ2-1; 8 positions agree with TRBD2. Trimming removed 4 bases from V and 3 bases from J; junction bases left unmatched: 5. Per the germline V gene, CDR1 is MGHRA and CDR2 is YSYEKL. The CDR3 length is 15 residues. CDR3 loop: CASSPLAGRYNEQFF. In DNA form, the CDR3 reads TGCGCCAGCAGCCCATTAGCGGGGCGCTACAATGAGCAGTTCTTC.

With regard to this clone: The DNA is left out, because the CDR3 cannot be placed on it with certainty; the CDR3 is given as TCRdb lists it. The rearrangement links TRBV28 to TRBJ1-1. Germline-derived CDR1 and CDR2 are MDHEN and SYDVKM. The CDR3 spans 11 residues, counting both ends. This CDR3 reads CASILGSEAFF.

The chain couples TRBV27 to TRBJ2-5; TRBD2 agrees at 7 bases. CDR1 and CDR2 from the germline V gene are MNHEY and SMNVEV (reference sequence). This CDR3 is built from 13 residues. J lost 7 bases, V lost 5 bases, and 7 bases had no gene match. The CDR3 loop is CASSATSHGTQYF. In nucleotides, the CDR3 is TGTGCCAGCAGTGCGACTAGCCATGGGACCCAGTACTTC.

CDR3 nucleotides: TGTGCCAGCAGTTACCCTGGGGCGGAATATAATTCACCCCTCCACTTT. It encodes CASSYPGAEYNSPLHF. This rearrangement joins TRBV6-6 to TRBJ1-6; tentative D call: TRBD1 (5 bases). Per germline, CDR1 MNHNY and CDR2 SVGAGI (reference sequence). The ends were cut back, 2 bases at V and 4 bases at J, with 12 bases in the middle. The CDR3 length is 16 residues.

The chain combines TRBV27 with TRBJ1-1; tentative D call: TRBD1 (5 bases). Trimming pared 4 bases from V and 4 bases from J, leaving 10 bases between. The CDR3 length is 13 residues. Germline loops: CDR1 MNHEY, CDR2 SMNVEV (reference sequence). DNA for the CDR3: TGTGCCAGCAGTTCGGCAGGGCTCACTGAAGCTTTCTTT. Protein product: CASSSAGLTEAFF.

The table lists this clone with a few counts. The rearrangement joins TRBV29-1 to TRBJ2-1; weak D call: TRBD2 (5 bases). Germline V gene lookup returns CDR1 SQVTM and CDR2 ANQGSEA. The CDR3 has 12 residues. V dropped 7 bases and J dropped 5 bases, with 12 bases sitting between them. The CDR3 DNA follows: TGCAGCGGCGTCACTAGTAACAATGAGCAGTTCTTC. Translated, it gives CSGVTSNNEQFF.

CDR3 DNA sequence: TGTGCCTGGACGGACTCCTACGAGCAGTACTTC. Its translation: CAWTDSYEQYF. This rearrangement joins TRBV30 to TRBJ2-7, with unresolved D. The ends were cut back, 4 bases at V and 0 bases at J, with 4 bases in the middle. In germline, CDR1 is GTSNPN, CDR2 SVGIG (reference sequence). CDR3 length: 11 amino acids.

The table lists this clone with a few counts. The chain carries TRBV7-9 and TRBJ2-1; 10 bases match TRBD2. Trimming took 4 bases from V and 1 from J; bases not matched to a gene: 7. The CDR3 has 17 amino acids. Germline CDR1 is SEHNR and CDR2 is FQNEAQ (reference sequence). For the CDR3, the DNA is TGTGCCAGCAGCTACCTAGCGGGAGAGTTGTCCTACAATGAGCAGTTCTTC. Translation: CASSYLAGELSYNEQFF.

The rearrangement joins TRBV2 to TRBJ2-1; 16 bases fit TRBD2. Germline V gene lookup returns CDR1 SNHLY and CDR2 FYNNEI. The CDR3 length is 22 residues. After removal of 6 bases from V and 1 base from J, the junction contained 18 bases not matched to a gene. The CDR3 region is CASSYTYSPGLAGGRSYNEQFF. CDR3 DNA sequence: TGTGCCAGCAGCTACACATACTCCCCGGGACTAGCGGGAGGGCGATCCTACAATGAGCAGTTCTTC.

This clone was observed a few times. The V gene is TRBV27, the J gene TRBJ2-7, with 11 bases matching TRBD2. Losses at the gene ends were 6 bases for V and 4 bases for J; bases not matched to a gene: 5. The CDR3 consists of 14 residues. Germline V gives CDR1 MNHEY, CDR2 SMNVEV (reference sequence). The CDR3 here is CASRTGTSGYEQYF. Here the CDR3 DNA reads TGTGCCAGCAGAACAGGGACTAGCGGTTACGAGCAGTACTTC.

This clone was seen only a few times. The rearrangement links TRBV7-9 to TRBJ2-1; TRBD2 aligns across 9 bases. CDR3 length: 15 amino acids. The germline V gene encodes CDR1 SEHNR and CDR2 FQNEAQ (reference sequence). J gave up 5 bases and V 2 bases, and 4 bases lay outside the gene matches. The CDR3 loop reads CASSLTAGGNNEQFF. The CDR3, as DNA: TGTGCCAGCAGCTTAACTGCGGGAGGGAACAATGAGCAGTTCTTC.

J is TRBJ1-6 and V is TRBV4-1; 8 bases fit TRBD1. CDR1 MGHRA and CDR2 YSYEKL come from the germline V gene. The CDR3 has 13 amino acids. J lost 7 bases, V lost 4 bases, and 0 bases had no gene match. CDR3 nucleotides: TGCGCCAGCAGCCGGACAGGGAATTCACCCCTCCACTTT. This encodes CASSRTGNSPLHF.

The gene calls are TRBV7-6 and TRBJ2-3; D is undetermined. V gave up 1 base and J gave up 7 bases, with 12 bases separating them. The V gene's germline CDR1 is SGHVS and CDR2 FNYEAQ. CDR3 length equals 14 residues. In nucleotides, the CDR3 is TGTGCCAGCAGCTTAGTTAATACTGCAAATACGCAGTATTTT. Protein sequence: CASSLVNTANTQYF.

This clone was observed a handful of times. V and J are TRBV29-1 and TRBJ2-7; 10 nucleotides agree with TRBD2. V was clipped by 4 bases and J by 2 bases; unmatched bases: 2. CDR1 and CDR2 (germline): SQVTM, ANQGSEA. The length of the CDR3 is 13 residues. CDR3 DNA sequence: TGCAGCGTTGGGCTAGCGGGAGCCTACGAGCAGTACTTC. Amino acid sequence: CSVGLAGAYEQYF.

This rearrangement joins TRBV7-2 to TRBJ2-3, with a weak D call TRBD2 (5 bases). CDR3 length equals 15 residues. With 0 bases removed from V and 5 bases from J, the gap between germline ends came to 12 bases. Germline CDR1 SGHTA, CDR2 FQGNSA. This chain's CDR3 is CASSLAGEDGDTQYF. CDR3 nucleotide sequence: TGTGCCAGCAGCTTAGCGGGAGAGGATGGAGATACGCAGTATTTT.

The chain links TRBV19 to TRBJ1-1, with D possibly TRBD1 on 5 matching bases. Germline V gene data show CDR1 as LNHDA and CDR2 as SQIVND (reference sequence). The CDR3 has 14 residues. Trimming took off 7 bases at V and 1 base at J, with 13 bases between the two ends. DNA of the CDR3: TGTGCCAGTATCCTGGGGGTAGGGAACACTGAAGCTTTCTTT. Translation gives CASILGVGNTEAFF.

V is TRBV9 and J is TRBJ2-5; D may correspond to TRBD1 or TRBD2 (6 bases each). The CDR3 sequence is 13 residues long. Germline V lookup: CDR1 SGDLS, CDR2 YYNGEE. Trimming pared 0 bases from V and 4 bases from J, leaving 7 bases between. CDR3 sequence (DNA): TGTGCCAGCAGCGTAGAGGGGGGAGAGACCCAGTACTTC. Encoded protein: CASSVEGGETQYF. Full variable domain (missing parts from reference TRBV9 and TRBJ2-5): DSGVTQTPKHLITATGQRVTLRCSPRSGDLSVYWYQQSLDQGLQFLIQYYNGEERAKGNILERFSAQQFPDLHSELNLSSLELGDSALYFCASSVEGGETQYFGPGTRLLVL.

The CDR3 region is CASEPPGQGGLEQYF. CDR3 sequence (DNA): TGTGCCAGCGAACCACCGGGACAGGGAGGGCTCGAGCAGTACTTC. The chain employs TRBV2 and TRBJ2-7; 9 bases line up with TRBD1. After removal of 8 bases from V and 6 bases from J, the junction contained 14 bases not matched to a gene. The CDR3 length is 15 residues. Germline V gene lookup returns CDR1 SNHLY and CDR2 FYNNEI.

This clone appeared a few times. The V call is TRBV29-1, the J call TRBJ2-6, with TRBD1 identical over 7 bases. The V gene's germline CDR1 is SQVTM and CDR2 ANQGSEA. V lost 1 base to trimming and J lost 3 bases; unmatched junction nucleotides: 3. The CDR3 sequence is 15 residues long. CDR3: CSVEVRGSGANVLTF. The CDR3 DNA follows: TGCAGCGTTGAAGTCAGGGGGAGTGGGGCCAACGTCCTGACTTTC.

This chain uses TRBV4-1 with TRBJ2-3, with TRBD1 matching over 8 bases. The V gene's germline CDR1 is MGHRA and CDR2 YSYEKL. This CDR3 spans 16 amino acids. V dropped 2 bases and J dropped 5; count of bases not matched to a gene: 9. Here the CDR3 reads CASSQTDRAGIDTQYF. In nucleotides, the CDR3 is TGCGCCAGCAGCCAAACGGACAGGGCGGGGATAGATACGCAGTATTTT.